The 29 T cell receptor beta chains reported below all come from one sample, sequenced in a study of CD8+ T cells in alopecia areata listed by TCRdb under 2018. Receptors were amplified or captured by the immunoSEQ multiplex PCR assay. RNA was extracted from all samples and reverse transcribed into cDNA, which served as template for TCR sequencing. The clones in this table, taken by TCRdb from immuneACCESS, are in-frame only. Not every clone is retained; where verified, under half of the shortfall comes from an unresolved V gene, and the cause of the rest is unknown. A total of about 190,000 clones appear in this sample, roughly 60% of them only once. Approximately 1% of the sample is in the top ten clones. Taken with the paper, the label for time point translates to: less than 25 weeks on oral tofacitinib. The intended sense of this specimen's treatment or condition label: oral pan-JAK inhibitor, 5-10 mg twice daily.

The starting material was CD4+ T cells sorted from blood, obtained at week 24, from a patient treated with tofacitinib. These receptors originate from a human donor with alopecia areata.

This clone was seen only once. The gene calls are TRBV7-2 and TRBJ1-1; D is uncertain. In germline, CDR1 is SGHTA, CDR2 FQGNSA. The CDR3 has 14 amino acids. V gave up 4 bases and J gave up 1 base, with 10 bases separating them. CDR3 nucleotide sequence: TGTGCCAGCAGCTCCAGGAGGTGGAACACTGAAGCTTTCTTT. As protein: CASSSRRWNTEAFF. Using reference TRBV7-2 and TRBJ1-1 for the parts outside the CDR3, the full variable domain is GAGVSQSPSNKVTEKGKDVELRCDPISGHTALYWYRQSLGQGLEFLIYFQGNSAPDKSGLPSDRFSAERTGGSVSTLTIQRTQQEDSAVYLCASSSRRWNTEAFFGQGTRLTVV.

V gene TRBV27 combines with J gene TRBJ1-2; no reliable D call. The CDR3 runs 15 residues. Trimming took off 2 bases at V and 5 bases at J, with 15 bases between the two ends. Germline V lookup: CDR1 MNHEY, CDR2 SMNVEV (reference sequence). CDR3 DNA: TGTGCCAGCAGTTTAGTCTCCACGCCGGGGTATGGCTACACCTTC. Amino acid sequence: CASSLVSTPGYGYTF.

As regards this clone: Other nucleotide sequences in the sample specify the same CDR3. The chain uses TRBV30 and TRBJ2-2; no clear D gene. The CDR3 has 12 residues. Trimming pared 2 bases from V and 2 bases from J, leaving 3 bases between. CDR1 and CDR2 from the germline V gene are GTSNPN and SVGIG (reference sequence). This CDR3 is CAWSRNTGELFF. The CDR3 DNA is TGTGCCTGGAGTCGAAACACCGGGGAGCTGTTTTTT. The full variable domain, with the rest looked up from reference TRBV30 and TRBJ2-2, is SQTIHQWPATLVQPVGSPLSLECTVEGTSNPNLYWYRQAAGRGLQLLFYSVGIGQISSEVPQNLSASRPQDRQFILSSKKLLLSDSGFYLCAWSRNTGELFFGEGSRLTVL.

This chain uses TRBV2 with TRBJ2-3, with 10 bases matching TRBD2. V lost 7 bases and J lost 4; bases outside the gene matches: 2. Looked up from germline, CDR1 is SNHLY and CDR2 is FYNNEI. The CDR3 is made up of 13 amino acids. The CDR3 sequence is CASKSGGADTQYF. Here the CDR3 DNA reads TGTGCCAGCAAAAGCGGGGGGGCAGATACGCAGTATTTT.

This clone was counted many times. The rearrangement links TRBV4-3 to TRBJ2-1; perhaps TRBD2 as D (6 bases). Germline V gene data show CDR1 as LGHNA and CDR2 as YSLEER. The V and J ends lost 1 base and 2 bases respectively, with 12 bases between them. CDR3 length: 16 amino acids. Here the CDR3 DNA reads TGCGCCAGCAGCCAAGGGCATAGCGGACCCTACAATGAGCAGTTCTTC. Amino acids: CASSQGHSGPYNEQFF.

J is TRBJ1-1 and V is TRBV27, with D maybe TRBD1 (5 bases). There are 17 residues in the CDR3. Deletions cut 2 bases from V and 7 bases from J, with 23 bases between. The germline V gene encodes CDR1 MNHEY and CDR2 SMNVEV (reference sequence). The CDR3 region has the DNA TGTGCCAGCAGTTTAATCCCCCGGCAGGGAGCTCGTAATGAAGCTTTCTTT. Its protein product is CASSLIPRQGARNEAFF.

The chain has TRBV20-1 and TRBJ1-1, with D uncertain. CDR3 length equals 11 residues. Looked up from germline, CDR1 is DFQATT and CDR2 is SNEGSKA (reference sequence). CDR3 region: CSPAKNTEAFF. As DNA, the CDR3 is TGCAGCCCTGCTAAGAACACTGAAGCTTTCTTT.

About this clone itself: A junction boundary mismatches the germline segment, possibly from a read error. The V and J genes are TRBV29-1 and TRBJ2-2; no clear D gene. From germline, CDR1 is SQVTM and CDR2 ANQGSEA. CDR3 length: 14 residues. The DNA for the CDR3 is TGCAGCGCTGAACTTAACACCCACACCGGGGAGCTGTTTTTT. Its protein is CSAELNTHTGELFF.

The chain links TRBV15 to TRBJ2-3, with 8 bases that match TRBD2. V dropped 1 base and J dropped 6; count of bases not matched to a gene: 9. The CDR3 spans 16 residues. Germline V gene sequence: CDR1 LNHNV, CDR2 YYDKDF (reference sequence). CDR3 nucleotide sequence: TGTGCCACCAGCAGAGCGAATCAGCGGGGGATGGATACGCAGTATTTT. It is translated as CATSRANQRGMDTQYF.

The V gene is TRBV7-2, the J gene TRBJ2-7, with 11 positions matching TRBD1. V lost 5 bases to trimming and J lost 4 bases; unmatched junction nucleotides: 7. Germline CDR1 SGHTA, CDR2 FQGNSA. The CDR3 totals 15 residues. CDR3 bases: TGTGCCAGCAGCCTCGGACAGGGGGCCGTATACGAGCAGTACTTC. Its translation: CASSLGQGAVYEQYF.

This chain uses TRBV4-1 with TRBJ2-2, with D unclear. The CDR3 runs 13 residues. V was trimmed by 6 bases and J by 3 bases, leaving 8 bases between them. Germline CDR1 reads MGHRA; CDR2 reads YSYEKL. The CDR3 DNA sequence: TGCGCCAGCAGTAGGGCAGACACCGGGGAGCTGTTTTTT. Protein sequence: CASSRADTGELFF.

The chain is built from TRBV6-5 and TRBJ2-5; D may match TRBD1 or TRBD2 (5 bases each). The length of the CDR3 is 14 residues. Germline V gene lookup returns CDR1 MNHEY and CDR2 SVGAGI. V lost 6 bases, J lost 5 bases, and 16 bases lay in between. The CDR3 loop reads CASRPGPRGETQYF. CDR3 coding DNA: TGTGCCAGCAGGCCGGGACCAAGAGGGGAGACCCAGTACTTC.

The chain couples TRBV7-2 to TRBJ1-5; the D gene is possibly TRBD1 (6 bases). The CDR3 is 16 residues long. The germline gives CDR1 SGHTA, CDR2 FQGNSA. V lost 5 bases and J lost 6, with 20 bases in between. The CDR3 DNA sequence: TGTGCCAGCAGCCCCAGAGCACAGGGAGTAGGTCAGCCCCAGCATTTT. It is translated as CASSPRAQGVGQPQHF.

The chain is built from TRBV29-1 and TRBJ2-4; D not certain. Germline V gene lookup returns CDR1 SQVTM and CDR2 ANQGSEA. The length of the CDR3 is 10 residues. Trimming shortened V by 4 bases and J by 8 bases, and 6 bases separated the two germline ends. The chain's CDR3 is CSVAADIQYF. Written as DNA, the CDR3 is TGCAGCGTTGCAGCAGACATTCAGTACTTC.

This chain links TRBV2 with TRBJ1-2, with 9 bases matching TRBD1. The junction had 1 base not matched to a gene; V was cut back by 3 bases and J by 5 bases. The CDR3 contains 13 residues. Per germline, CDR1 SNHLY and CDR2 FYNNEI. CDR3 protein: CASSEGQGYGYTF. In DNA, the CDR3 is TGTGCCAGCAGTGAGGGACAGGGTTATGGCTACACCTTC.

This clone has more than one count but fewer than ten. CDR3 loop: CASSSGGSGGAVQYF. CDR3 in DNA: TGTGCCAGCAGCTCCGGAGGCAGCGGGGGGGCGGTTCAGTACTTC. The chain is built from TRBV7-2 and TRBJ2-4, with TRBD2 matching 10 bases. V lost 4 bases to trimming and J lost 11 bases; unmatched junction nucleotides: 11. The CDR3 sequence is 15 residues long. Germline lookup yields CDR1 SGHTA and CDR2 FQGNSA.

The V call is TRBV13, the J call TRBJ2-3, with 13 bases fitting TRBD2. Germline trimming cut 3 bases from V and 2 bases from J; bases unmatched to any gene: 23. The CDR3 extends over 23 amino acids. From germline, CDR1 is PRHDT and CDR2 FYEKMQ (reference sequence). This chain's CDR3 is CASSFGSTHTGTSGAPLTDTQYF. The CDR3 DNA reads as TGTGCCAGCAGCTTTGGGTCAACCCACACCGGGACTAGCGGGGCCCCACTCACAGATACGCAGTATTTT.

This rearrangement joins TRBV2 to TRBJ2-1; no firm D call. The CDR3 runs to 15 residues. Germline CDR1 is SNHLY and CDR2 is FYNNEI. V was clipped by 5 bases and J by 0 bases, with 11 bases between them. The chain's CDR3 is CASSPDFSSYNEQFF. The DNA of the CDR3 is TGTGCCAGCAGTCCCGACTTTAGCTCCTACAATGAGCAGTTCTTC.

The chain has TRBV18 and TRBJ1-6; TRBD1 might be the D (6 bases). Germline values: CDR1 KGHSH, CDR2 LQKENI. Trimming stripped 0 bases from V and 8 bases from J, with 8 bases between. The CDR3 runs to 14 residues. CDR3: CASSPPQGHSPLHF. The CDR3 DNA is TGTGCCAGCTCACCACCTCAGGGGCATTCACCCCTCCACTTT.

This clone turned up a few times. The chain couples TRBV2 to TRBJ2-2; D is possibly TRBD1 (5 bases). The CDR3 sequence is 15 residues long. Trimming took 4 bases from V and 4 from J, leaving 13 bases between them. Germline assignment: CDR1 SNHLY and CDR2 FYNNEI. CDR3 sequence: CASSVMGQGTGELFF. The CDR3 region has the DNA TGTGCCAGCAGTGTTATGGGGCAGGGCACCGGGGAGCTGTTTTTT. The full variable domain, its missing parts supplied by reference TRBV2 and TRBJ2-2, is EPEVTQTPSHQVTQMGQEVILRCVPISNHLYFYWYRQILGQKVEFLVSFYNNEISEKSEIFDDQFSVERPDGSNFTLKIRSTKLEDSAMYFCASSVMGQGTGELFFGEGSRLTVL.

The rearrangement joins TRBV29-1 to TRBJ2-2; D perhaps matches TRBD1 (6 bases). The length of the CDR3 is 15 residues. V gave up 2 bases and J gave up 5 bases, with 15 bases separating them. Germline V CDR1 and CDR2: SQVTM, ANQGSEA. The CDR3 region has the DNA TGCAGCGTTGAATGGGAAGGGGGAAGAACCGGGGAGCTGTTTTTT. Translation gives CSVEWEGGRTGELFF.

CDR3 loop: CASSLVSGGSPTGELFF. The CDR3 DNA sequence: TGTGCCAGCAGCTTAGTTAGCGGGGGATCTCCCACCGGGGAGCTGTTTTTT. This chain connects TRBV7-2 to TRBJ2-2, with 9 bases lining up with TRBD2. The CDR3 covers 17 residues. CDR1 is SGHTA, CDR2 FQGNSA, per germline. J gave up 4 bases and V 1 base, and 7 bases lay outside the gene matches.

The chain links TRBV27 to TRBJ2-3; weak D call: TRBD2 (5 bases). The CDR3 is made up of 14 amino acids. Germline assignment: CDR1 MNHEY and CDR2 SMNVEV (reference sequence). The V and J ends lost 5 bases and 5 bases respectively, with 14 bases between them. The CDR3 DNA follows: TGTGCCAGCAGTCGGACTGCCCGTGGAGATACGCAGTATTTT. Encoded protein: CASSRTARGDTQYF.

The gene calls are TRBV29-1 and TRBJ2-5; no clear D. The CDR3 length is 10 residues. Germline V gene sequence: CDR1 SQVTM, CDR2 ANQGSEA. Trimming shortened V by 6 bases and J by 3 bases, and 5 bases separated the two germline ends. CDR3 amino acids: CSVLEETQYF. The CDR3, as DNA: TGCAGCGTCCTAGAAGAGACCCAGTACTTC.

The rearrangement uses TRBV11-1 and TRBJ1-4; no clear D. The length of the CDR3 is 13 residues. Per the germline V gene, CDR1 is SGHAT and CDR2 is FQDESV (reference sequence). The V end lost 2 bases, the J end lost 2 bases, and 3 bases lay between the germline ends. The CDR3 nucleotides are TGTGCCAGCAGCTTATCGACTAATGAAAAACTGTTTTTT. Translated: CASSLSTNEKLFF.

The chain couples TRBV29-1 to TRBJ1-2; D gene ambiguous. V shed 4 bases and J shed 7 bases, with 13 bases lying between them. This CDR3 has 12 residues. The germline CDR1 and CDR2 sequences are SQVTM and ANQGSEA. CDR3 protein: CSVVAWFGGYTF. In nucleotides, the CDR3 is TGCAGCGTTGTCGCCTGGTTTGGTGGCTACACCTTC.

The rearrangement uses TRBV29-1 and TRBJ2-3; D gene uncertain. The CDR3 runs to 13 residues. Trimming pared 2 bases from V and 2 bases from J, leaving 8 bases between. Germline V gene sequence: CDR1 SQVTM, CDR2 ANQGSEA. In DNA, the CDR3 is TGCAGCGTTGAACAGTTGCTCACAGATACGCAGTATTTT. Its translation: CSVEQLLTDTQYF.

The chain links TRBV5-1 to TRBJ2-7; 7 nucleotides match TRBD1. CDR1 is SGHRS and CDR2 is YFSETQ in the germline V gene. J gave up 0 bases and V 5 bases, and 14 bases lay outside the gene matches. The CDR3 sequence is 17 residues long. CDR3 coding DNA: TGCGCCAGCAGAAGTAGGGACAGAACTACGGACTCCTACGAGCAGTACTTC. Protein: CASRSRDRTTDSYEQYF.

This clone was counted at least ten times. The gene calls are TRBV6-1 and TRBJ1-5, with unresolved D. CDR3 size: 14 residues. Per germline, CDR1 MNHNS and CDR2 SASEGT. Deletions cut 3 bases from V and 5 bases from J, with 11 bases between. The CDR3 DNA follows: TGTGCCAGCAGTGATGACGGGATCTATCAGCCCCAGCATTTT. Translated, it gives CASSDDGIYQPQHF.